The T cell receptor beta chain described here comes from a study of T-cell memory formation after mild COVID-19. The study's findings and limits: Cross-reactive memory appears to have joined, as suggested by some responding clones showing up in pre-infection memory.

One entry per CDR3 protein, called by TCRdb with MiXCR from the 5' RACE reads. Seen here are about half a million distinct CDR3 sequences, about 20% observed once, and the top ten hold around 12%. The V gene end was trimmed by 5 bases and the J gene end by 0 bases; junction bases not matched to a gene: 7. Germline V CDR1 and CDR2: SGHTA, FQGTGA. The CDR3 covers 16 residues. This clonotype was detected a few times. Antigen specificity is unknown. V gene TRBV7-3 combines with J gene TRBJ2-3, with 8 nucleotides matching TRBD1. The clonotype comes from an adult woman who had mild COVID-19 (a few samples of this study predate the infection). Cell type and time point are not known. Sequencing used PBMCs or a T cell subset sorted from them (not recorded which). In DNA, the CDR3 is TGTGCCAGCAGCGGACAGGGAGACCTCAGCACAGATACGCAGTATTTT. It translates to CASSGQGDLSTDTQYF.